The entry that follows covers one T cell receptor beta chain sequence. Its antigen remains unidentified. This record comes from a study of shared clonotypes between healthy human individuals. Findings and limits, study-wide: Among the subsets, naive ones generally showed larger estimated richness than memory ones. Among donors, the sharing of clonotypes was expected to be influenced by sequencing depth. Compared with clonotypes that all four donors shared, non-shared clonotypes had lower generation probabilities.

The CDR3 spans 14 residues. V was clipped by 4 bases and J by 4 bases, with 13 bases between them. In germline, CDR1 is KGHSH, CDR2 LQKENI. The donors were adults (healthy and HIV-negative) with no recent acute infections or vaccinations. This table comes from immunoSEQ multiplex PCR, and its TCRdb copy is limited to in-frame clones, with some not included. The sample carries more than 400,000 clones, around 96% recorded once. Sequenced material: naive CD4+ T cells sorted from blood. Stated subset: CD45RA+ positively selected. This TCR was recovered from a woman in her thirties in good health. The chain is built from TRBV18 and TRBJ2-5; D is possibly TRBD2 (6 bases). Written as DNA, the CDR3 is TGTGCCAGCTCACTGGGTAAAGCGGGAGAGACCCAGTACTTC. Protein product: CASSLGKAGETQYF.